These 7 T cell receptor beta chains originate from one sample sequenced in a study of ipilimumab plus nivolumab after autologous stem cell transplantation. This table comes from immunoSEQ multiplex PCR, and its TCRdb copy is limited to in-frame clones, with some not included. This sample has roughly 11,000 clones, with almost 70% found just once. The source material was PBMCs, sampled in a trial of ipilimumab plus nivolumab as post-transplant consolidation. These receptors were collected from a male donor with diffuse large B-cell lymphoma.

This clone was seen a handful of times. The J gene is TRBJ2-2, the V gene TRBV5-6, with a tentative D call TRBD1 (6 bases). Germline lookup yields CDR1 SGHDT and CDR2 YYEEEE. Trimming removed 5 bases from V and 5 bases from J, with 13 bases in between. The CDR3 spans 14 residues. CDR3 loop: CASRIQGRTGELFF. The DNA for the CDR3 is TGTGCCAGCAGGATACAGGGAAGGACCGGGGAGCTGTTTTTT.

V usage is TRBV30 and J usage is TRBJ1-1, with 7 bases fitting TRBD1. V was clipped by 5 bases and J by 0 bases; unmatched bases: 3. Germline lookup yields CDR1 GTSNPN and CDR2 SVGIG (reference sequence). This CDR3 region has 13 residues. CDR3 amino acids: CAWGDSMNTEAFF. Here the CDR3 DNA reads TGTGCCTGGGGGGACAGTATGAACACTGAAGCTTTCTTT.

Here the CDR3 DNA reads TGCGCCAGCAGCGAAACGACTAGCGGGGTTGAGACCCAGTACTTC. The encoded protein is CASSETTSGVETQYF. The chain is built from TRBV4-1 and TRBJ2-5; TRBD2 matches 11 bases. This CDR3 spans 15 amino acids. Germline V lookup: CDR1 MGHRA, CDR2 YSYEKL. V shed 5 bases, J shed 5 bases, and the junction held 7 bases outside the gene matches.

V and J are TRBV9 and TRBJ1-2; 7 bases are a match to TRBD1. The germline V gene has CDR1 SGDLS and CDR2 YYNGEE. V was clipped by 0 bases and J by 4 bases; unmatched bases: 15. The CDR3 length is 18 residues. The CDR3: CASSVATRTGPGGYGYTF. CDR3 coding DNA: TGTGCCAGCAGCGTAGCTACTCGGACAGGCCCCGGAGGCTATGGCTACACCTTC.

This chain uses TRBV7-9 with TRBJ1-2; 12 nucleotides match TRBD1. V was clipped by 4 bases and J by 3 bases; unmatched bases: 3. Germline V CDR1 and CDR2: SEHNR, FQNEAQ (reference sequence). The CDR3 covers 15 residues. The DNA of the CDR3 is TGTGCCAGCAGCTCCGGGACAGGGGGCCACTATGGCTACACCTTC. Its protein is CASSSGTGGHYGYTF. Drawing the rest from reference TRBV7-9 and TRBJ1-2, the complete variable domain is DTGVSQNPRHKITKRGQNVTFRCDPISEHNRLYWYRQTLGQGPEFLTYFQNEAQLEKSRLLSDRFSAERPKGSFSTLEIQRTEQGDSAMYLCASSSGTGGHYGYTFGSGTRLTVV.

In this sample, this clone is medium-sized (0.01 to 0.1%). The rearrangement links TRBV30 to TRBJ1-1, with D hard to call. Trimming shortened V by 4 bases and J by 5 bases, and 8 bases separated the two germline ends. Germline CDR1 reads GTSNPN; CDR2 reads SVGIG (reference sequence). CDR3 length equals 11 residues. Written as DNA, the CDR3 is TGTGCCTGGAACATCGAGACTGAAGCTTTCTTT. This translates into CAWNIETEAFF.

The chain links TRBV5-5 to TRBJ1-4, with D maybe TRBD1 (5 bases). V was clipped by 3 bases and J by 0 bases, with 15 bases between them. CDR1 and CDR2 (germline): SGHKS, YYEKEE (reference sequence). The CDR3 length is 17 residues. The CDR3 region is CASSWGWGEATNEKLFF. CDR3 coding DNA: TGTGCCAGCAGCTGGGGGTGGGGAGAAGCAACTAATGAAAAACTGTTTTTT. Filled out from reference TRBV5-5 and TRBJ1-4, the complete variable domain reads DAGVTQSPTHLIKTRGQQVTLRCSPISGHKSVSWYQQVLGQGPQFIFQYYEKEERGRGNFPDRFSARQFPNYSSELNVNALLLGDSALYLCASSWGWGEATNEKLFFGSGTQLSVL.